Reported below is one T cell receptor beta chain. This specimen comes from a study of shared clonotypes between healthy human individuals. V shed 4 bases and J shed 1 base, with 13 bases lying between them. This CDR3 contains 15 residues. Germline CDR1 reads SGHRS; CDR2 reads YFSETQ. TCRdb's table, derived via immunoSEQ multiplex PCR, lists solely in-frame clones and lacks some. Of over a million clones listed, 98% are singletons. The chain carries TRBV5-1 and TRBJ2-3, with TRBD1 as a possible D gene (6 bases). The receptor comes from a young man in good health. Sequenced input: naive CD4+ T cells sorted from blood. Subset defined: CD45RA+ positively selected. The DNA for the CDR3 is TGCGCCAGCAGCACGACTGGACAGCGCACAGATACGCAGTATTTT. Translated: CASSTTGQRTDTQYF.